A single sample gave rise to the 5 T cell receptor beta chains below, sequenced in a study of CD8 T cells in Susac syndrome. When the RNA was reverse transcribed, random hexamers were used with an input of about 0.45 to 1 ug. From the immunoSEQ multiplex PCR reads, TCRdb called clonotypes with MiXCR, one entry per CDR3 protein. The sample contains some 120,000 distinct CDR3 sequences, about 95% of which appear only once. The sample comprised CD4+ T cells from PBMCs. All receptors come from a human donor with multiple sclerosis.

This chain uses TRBV3-1 with TRBJ1-2; D not certain. Germline V gene data show CDR1 as LGHDT and CDR2 as YNNKEL (reference sequence). This CDR3 has 13 amino acids. V lost 1 base, J lost 4 bases, and 7 bases lay in between. The CDR3, as DNA: TGTGCCAGCAGCCAAGCTGGCAGCTATGGCTACACCTTC. Residues: CASSQAGSYGYTF.

The chain links TRBV7-6 to TRBJ2-7; 9 positions match TRBD1. The CDR3 extends over 15 amino acids. Germline loops: CDR1 SGHVS, CDR2 FNYEAQ. Trimming took 4 bases from V and 2 from J; bases not matched to a gene: 6. CDR3 nucleotides: TGTGCCAGCAGCTCAACACAGGGGGCCACCTACGAGCAGTACTTC. Translating gives CASSSTQGATYEQYF. Variable domain in full (rest from reference TRBV7-6 and TRBJ2-7): GAGVSQSPRYKVTKRGQDVALRCDPISGHVSLYWYRQALGQGPEFLTYFNYEAQQDKSGLPNDRFSAERPEGSISTLTIQRTEQRDSAMYRCASSSTQGATYEQYFGPGTRLTVT.

This chain uses TRBV18 with TRBJ2-7; 8 nucleotides line up with TRBD1. The trim removed 8 bases at V and 5 bases at J, leaving 14 bases unmatched. Germline V gives CDR1 KGHSH, CDR2 LQKENI. The CDR3 runs to 15 residues. CDR3 sequence: CASTSTSGQGNEQYF. The CDR3 DNA sequence: TGTGCCAGCACTTCTACCTCTGGACAGGGTAACGAGCAGTACTTC. Combining the CDR3 with reference TRBV18 and TRBJ2-7 gives the whole variable domain NAGVMQNPRHLVRRRGQEARLRCSPMKGHSHVYWYRQLPEEGLKFMVYLQKENIIDESGMPKERFSAEFPKEGPSILRIQQVVRGDSAAYFCASTSTSGQGNEQYFGPGTRLTVT.

The chain has TRBV5-1 and TRBJ2-3; TRBD1 matches at 7 bases. In germline, CDR1 is SGHRS, CDR2 YFSETQ. The CDR3 is 14 residues long. V gave up 2 bases and J gave up 2 bases; unmatched junction bases: 2. The CDR3 is CASSFGTATDTQYF. Written as DNA, the CDR3 is TGCGCCAGCAGCTTCGGGACAGCCACAGATACGCAGTATTTT.

This clonotype was recorded a few times. The rearrangement links TRBV18 to TRBJ1-1, with 7 positions matching TRBD1. The junction had 4 bases not matched to a gene; V was cut back by 1 base and J by 2 bases. CDR1 KGHSH and CDR2 LQKENI come from the germline V gene. This CDR3 is 15 amino acids long. CDR3 loop: CASSPRGTANTEAFF. The DNA of the CDR3 is TGTGCCAGCTCACCACGAGGGACAGCTAACACTGAAGCTTTCTTT.